A selection of T cell receptor beta chains follows, all from one sample in a study of blood T cells in healthy people across ages. TCRdb analysed the 5' RACE reads with MiXCR anew, one entry per CDR3 protein. The profile shows approximately 1.5 million distinct CDR3 sequences, roughly 43% of them singletons. The material sequenced was blood. The receptors come from a woman under 30 in good health. Each CDR3 is given with its conserved first and last residue. Clone size, where shown, is once, few, many, or a class for clones that have expanded.

clone size,V gene,CDR3 protein
.,TRBV2,CASRNQGGGKKLFF
.,TRBV5-1,CASSVDSLPDTQYF
few,TRBV12-3/TRBV12-4,CASRGGRGGNEQFF
.,TRBV3-1,CASSGLVSALDTQYF
.,TRBV29-1,CSVGDTTSYNEQFF
.,TRBV30,CAWQGTASGYTF
few,TRBV20-1,CSARSSVDGYTQYF
.,TRBV20-1,CSARDWGRLAAPYEQYF
.,TRBV4-1,CASSQDGEGRSTGKLFF
few,TRBV12-3/TRBV12-4,CASSIDSDGYTF
.,TRBV29-1,CSVGTGMYEQYF
.,TRBV13,CASSFRGLMGNEQFF
.,TRBV11-2,CASSLPTPGLAGASKGSYEQYF
.,TRBV6-2/TRBV6-3,CASLDPLGEQYF
.,TRBV20-1,CSVGNRGDIQYF
few,TRBV10-3,CAIRKQGNYGYTF
.,TRBV30,CAWSGGLALYNEQFF
.,TRBV28,CASSLSGPPYNEQFF
few,TRBV12-3/TRBV12-4,CASSGALSYEQYF
few,TRBV4-3,CASSLTGNRQPQHF
.,TRBV5-1,CASRTGDTYEQYF
.,TRBV20-1,CSARQPFGNQPQHF
few,TRBV10-3,CAISESGTGNDEQFF
.,TRBV5-4,CASSFGAGKYNEQFF
.,TRBV7-2,CASSLGQPPTYEQYF
few,TRBV29-1,CSVEKGPGAHGELFF
few,TRBV28,CASSLELLGSSTDTQYF
.,TRBV3-1,CASSQRRGGHTDTQYF
.,TRBV7-2,CASSLEVAGAAYGYTF
.,TRBV12-5,CASALPLLTHEQYF
.,TRBV20-1,CSAAAVPGTEAFF
few,TRBV2,CASSEGGWMSGMNTEAFF
.,TRBV3-1,CASSPLGYSYEQYF
.,TRBV7-6,CASSRRQSSYNEQFF
.,TRBV6-6,CASSYDRSNQPQHF
.,TRBV7-8,CASSPRWGLGTEAFF
.,TRBV28,CASSFITGGQETQYF
.,TRBV12-5,CASALDSTVGYTF
.,TRBV20-1,CSARDRRGGSDTQYF
few,TRBV7-9,CASSLVAYPYEQYF